The T cell receptor (beta chain) under discussion was sequenced for a study of breast tumors, draining lymph nodes, adjacent tissues. This clonotype has a count of ten or more. Breast cancer patients provided tissue from their axillary draining lymph nodes. Using its own MiXCR run on the multiplex PCR reads, TCRdb lists one record per CDR3 protein. In the table there are under 110,000 distinct CDR3 sequences, approximately 28% of which are singletons. The CDR3 has 14 residues. The germline V and J ends were trimmed by 2 bases and 3 bases, with 8 bases remaining between them. CDR1 SGHTA and CDR2 FQGNSA come from the germline V gene.

This chain connects TRBV7-2 to TRBJ2-1, with a weak D call TRBD2 (6 bases). Sequencing used axillary lymph node tissue. This TCR was sampled from a female donor with breast cancer. Some clones in this sample may be carry-over from other donors' samples. CDR3 bases: TGTGCCAGCAGCTTACCAGCGGGCTACAATGAGCAGTTCTTC. This codes for CASSLPAGYNEQFF.